This T cell receptor beta chain was recovered during a study of blood T cell repertoires in COVID-19. Study-wide background: The samples span acute and convalescent COVID-19 from the United States, Italy and Spain. From T cells, B-cell-depleted T cells, or PBMCs came the material, which was cDNA or gDNA.

Methods used by the authors: Amplified reference gene primers provided the basis for estimating nucleated cell counts. TCRdb's table, derived via immunoSEQ multiplex PCR, lists solely in-frame clones and lacks some. The D gene and trimming were derived from the DNA, and the V and J assignments and clone size from that table. This sample has about 80,000 clones, with around 81% found just once. Germline CDR1 is SNHLY and CDR2 is FYNNEI. The CDR3 is 15 residues long. V was clipped by 6 bases and J by 5 bases, with 17 bases between them. This receptor was taken from an elderly man with active or convalescent COVID-19. The gene calls are TRBV2 and TRBJ1-5, with D possibly being TRBD1 (5 bases). The sample comprised peripheral blood. The CDR3 DNA is TGTGCCAGCAGGCCGACAGAAGCAATCTATCAGCCCCAGCATTTT. Translating it yields CASRPTEAIYQPQHF. Combining the CDR3 with reference TRBV2 and TRBJ1-5 gives the whole variable domain EPEVTQTPSHQVTQMGQEVILRCVPISNHLYFYWYRQILGQKVEFLVSFYNNEISEKSEIFDDQFSVERPDGSNFTLKIRSTKLEDSAMYFCASRPTEAIYQPQHFGDGTRLSIL.